Presented here are 9 T cell receptor beta chains from one specimen sequenced in a study of shared clonotypes between healthy human individuals. Only in-frame clones appear in the TCRdb table, and some are missing; sequencing was by immunoSEQ multiplex PCR. In the table there are fewer than 3 million clones, around 93% of which are singletons. The source material was naive CD4+ T cells from PBMCs. The subset denotes: CD45RA+ positively selected. These receptor sequences come from a man younger than 35 in good health. Some clones in this sample may be carry-over from other donors' samples.

V gene TRBV27 combines with J gene TRBJ2-1; 9 nucleotides match TRBD1. Germline CDR1 reads MNHEY; CDR2 reads SMNVEV (reference sequence). The CDR3 loop spans 16 amino acids. V gave up 3 bases and J gave up 0 bases; unmatched junction bases: 3. Here the CDR3 DNA reads TGTGCCAGCAGTTTGTCGACAGGGGGCTCCTACAATGAGCAGTTCTTC. It specifies CASSLSTGGSYNEQFF.

The CDR3: CASSLAEREQFF. In nucleotides, the CDR3 is TGCGCCAGCAGCTTGGCCGAACGGGAGCAGTTCTTC. The V and J genes are TRBV5-1 and TRBJ2-1; D gene uncertain. The CDR3 covers 12 residues. Germline V lookup: CDR1 SGHRS, CDR2 YFSETQ. Trimming left V 0 bases short and J 10 bases short, with 8 bases between.

The V call is TRBV5-4, the J call TRBJ2-1; D not resolved. Trimming removed 1 base at V and 6 bases at J, with 5 bases between. Per germline, CDR1 SGHNT and CDR2 YYREEE (reference sequence). The CDR3 spans 12 residues. In DNA, the CDR3 is TGTGCCAGCAGCTTGTGGGTCAATGAGCAGTTCTTC. Encoded protein: CASSLWVNEQFF.

CDR3 sequence (DNA): TGTGCCAGCAGCCAAGCGGGACTAGACACCGGGGAGCTGTTTTTT. Encoded protein: CASSQAGLDTGELFF. The chain links TRBV7-2 to TRBJ2-2, with TRBD2 matching 8 bases. In germline, CDR1 is SGHTA, CDR2 FQGNSA. The CDR3 has 15 residues. The V and J ends lost 5 bases and 3 bases, in that order; junction bases with no gene match: 5.

The rearrangement links TRBV27 to TRBJ1-5, with a weak D call TRBD1 (5 bases). V gave up 2 bases and J gave up 2 bases, with 10 bases separating them. Germline V CDR1 and CDR2: MNHEY, SMNVEV (reference sequence). The CDR3 has 15 amino acids. CDR3: CASSLTEQGNQPQHF. Here the CDR3 DNA reads TGTGCCAGCAGTTTAACGGAACAGGGCAATCAGCCCCAGCATTTT.

The J gene is TRBJ2-5, the V gene TRBV6-5; TRBD2 matches 12 bases. The trim removed 5 bases at V and 6 bases at J, leaving 4 bases unmatched. Looked up from germline, CDR1 is MNHEY and CDR2 is SVGAGI. The CDR3 runs 14 residues. CDR3 sequence: CASSRTSGTKTQYF. The CDR3 DNA sequence: TGTGCCAGCAGTAGGACTAGCGGGACGAAGACCCAGTACTTC.

The V call is TRBV7-9, the J call TRBJ1-2, with D tentatively TRBD1 (6 bases). The CDR3 contains 14 residues. Germline CDR1 and CDR2: SEHNR and FQNEAQ (reference sequence). The V and J ends lost 5 bases and 4 bases respectively, with 14 bases between them. Here the CDR3 DNA reads TGTGCCAGCAGCCGTATACAGGGAATCTATGGCTACACCTTC. It codes for CASSRIQGIYGYTF.

CDR3 region: CASTTGSGVGQETQYF. DNA of the CDR3: TGTGCCAGCACGACGGGTAGCGGGGTGGGCCAAGAGACCCAGTACTTC. The chain recombines TRBV2 with TRBJ2-5; TRBD2 matches at 8 bases. J gave up 1 base and V 7 bases, and 11 bases lay outside the gene matches. Germline lookup yields CDR1 SNHLY and CDR2 FYNNEI. This CDR3 is built from 16 residues.

The chain couples TRBV5-4 to TRBJ1-2, with D possibly matching TRBD1 (5 bases). Germline CDR1 is SGHNT and CDR2 is YYREEE (reference sequence). This CDR3 comprises 14 residues. V lost 6 bases to trimming and J lost 4 bases, with 16 bases between them. The CDR3 DNA reads TGTGCCAGCAACGAACCAGGGTCGGCCTATGGCTACACCTTC. Translated, it gives CASNEPGSAYGYTF.